These 6 T cell receptor beta chains share one sample of origin, sequenced in a study of cytomegalovirus exposure and HLA in healthy donors (dated by TCRdb to 2016 to 2017). Library construction relied on the immunoSEQ multiplex PCR assay. For the multiplex PCR, a mixture combining 60 forward primers for TCR Vbeta segments and 13 reverse primers for TCR Jbeta segments was used. The immuneACCESS repertoire file appears here via TCRdb, limited to in-frame rearrangements. These files lack a portion of the clones; in checked studies, under half of the deficit traces to unresolved V genes, and the cause of the others is not known. A total of about 160,000 clones appear in this sample, approximately 80% of them only once. More than 9.5% of the sample lies in the top ten. The sequenced sample consisted of PBMCs. The receptors stem from a man between 18 and 35 years old in good health and CMV-seropositive.

A note on this clone: A read error may produce the germline difference seen at one junction end. The CDR3 region has the DNA TGTGCCGCCAGCAGAGAGGGGGGCGAGCAGTACTTC. Residues: CAASREGGEQYF. This rearrangement joins TRBV15 to TRBJ2-7; D may correspond to TRBD1 or TRBD2 (6 bases each). Germline values: CDR1 LNHNV, CDR2 YYDKDF (reference sequence). This CDR3 has 12 amino acids.

This clone was recorded a few times. The chain uses TRBV18 and TRBJ1-1; 11 nucleotides match TRBD1. This CDR3 has 13 residues. V shed 3 bases, J shed 12 bases, and the junction held 6 bases outside the gene matches. Per germline, CDR1 KGHSH and CDR2 LQKENI. CDR3 in amino acids: CASSPVRTGGSFF. The CDR3 DNA follows: TGTGCCAGCTCACCGGTGAGGACAGGGGGCTCTTTCTTT.

This clone has just one count. J is TRBJ2-7 and V is TRBV5-4; 8 bases fit TRBD1. Germline values: CDR1 SGHNT, CDR2 YYREEE (reference sequence). Trimming removed 2 bases from V and 0 bases from J; junction bases left unmatched: 4. The CDR3 is made up of 15 amino acids. The CDR3 protein is CASSFGTGNSYEQYF. CDR3 nucleotide sequence: TGTGCCAGCAGCTTTGGGACAGGCAACTCCTACGAGCAGTACTTC.

In this sample, this clone turned up a few times. The genes are TRBV7-8 and TRBJ2-3; 13 nucleotides align to TRBD2. CDR3 length: 16 amino acids. Looked up from germline, CDR1 is SGHVS and CDR2 is FQNEAQ. The ends lost 4 bases at V and 7 bases at J; junction bases unmatched: 8. The CDR3 bases are TGTGCCAGCAGCTCTACTAGCGGGGGGGCCGTTAATACGCAGTATTTT. Amino acid sequence: CASSSTSGGAVNTQYF.

In its sample, this clone was seen a few times. The gene calls are TRBV10-1 and TRBJ1-1; maybe TRBD1 (6 bases). The CDR3 extends over 12 amino acids. The ends were cut back, 8 bases at V and 7 bases at J, with 14 bases in the middle. Per germline, CDR1 WNHNN and CDR2 SYGVQD (reference sequence). This CDR3 is CASHLMTGEAFF. CDR3 DNA: TGCGCCAGCCACCTAATGACAGGTGAAGCTTTCTTT.

Remarks on this clone: Germline and junction disagree at one end, which may indicate a read error. The V call is TRBV27, the J call TRBJ2-6, with a weak D call TRBD1 (5 bases). From germline, CDR1 is MNHEY and CDR2 SMNVEV (reference sequence). The CDR3 is 17 residues long. In DNA, the CDR3 is TGTGCCAGCAGTTTATTCCCCCAGGGTGATGGGGCCAACGGCCTGACTTTC. This gives the protein CASSLFPQGDGANGLTF.